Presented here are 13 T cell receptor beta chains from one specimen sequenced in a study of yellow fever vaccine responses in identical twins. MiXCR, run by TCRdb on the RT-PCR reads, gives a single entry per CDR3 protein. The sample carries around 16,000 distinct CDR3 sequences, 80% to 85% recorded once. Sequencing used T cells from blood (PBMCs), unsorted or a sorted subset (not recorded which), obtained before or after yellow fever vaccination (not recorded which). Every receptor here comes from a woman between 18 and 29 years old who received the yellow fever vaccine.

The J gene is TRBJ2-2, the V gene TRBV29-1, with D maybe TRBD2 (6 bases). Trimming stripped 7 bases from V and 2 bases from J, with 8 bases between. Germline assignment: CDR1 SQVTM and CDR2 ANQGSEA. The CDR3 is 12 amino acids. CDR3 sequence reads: CSARGNTGELFF. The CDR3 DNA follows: TGCAGCGCGCGGGGAAACACCGGGGAGCTGTTTTTT.

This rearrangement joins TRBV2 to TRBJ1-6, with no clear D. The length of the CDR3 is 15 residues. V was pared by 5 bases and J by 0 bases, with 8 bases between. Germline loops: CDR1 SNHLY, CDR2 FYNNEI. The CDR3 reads CASSYESSYNSPLHF. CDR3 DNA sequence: TGTGCCAGCAGTTATGAAAGCTCCTATAATTCACCCCTCCACTTT.

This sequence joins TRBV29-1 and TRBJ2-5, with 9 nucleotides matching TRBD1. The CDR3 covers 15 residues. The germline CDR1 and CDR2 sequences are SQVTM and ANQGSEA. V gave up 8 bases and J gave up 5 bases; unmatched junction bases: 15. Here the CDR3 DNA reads TGCAGCCCCTGGGGACAGGGAAGCCATGGGGAGACCCAGTACTTC. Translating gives CSPWGQGSHGETQYF.

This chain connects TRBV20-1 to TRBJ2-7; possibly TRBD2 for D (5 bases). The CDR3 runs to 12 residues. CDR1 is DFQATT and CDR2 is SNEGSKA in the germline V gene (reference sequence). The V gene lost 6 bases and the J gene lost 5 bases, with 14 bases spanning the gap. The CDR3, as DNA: TGCAGTGCCTCGGACCGGCGGGACGAGCAGTACTTC. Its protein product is CSASDRRDEQYF.

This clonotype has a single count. The CDR3 region is CASSLGFIDQETQYF. CDR3 nucleotide sequence: TGTGCCAGCAGCTTAGGGTTTATTGATCAAGAGACCCAGTACTTC. The V call is TRBV7-9, the J call TRBJ2-5; unclear D gene. The CDR3 runs 15 residues. V was cut by 1 base and J by 2 bases, with 11 bases left in between. Germline CDR1 and CDR2: SEHNR and FQNEAQ (reference sequence).

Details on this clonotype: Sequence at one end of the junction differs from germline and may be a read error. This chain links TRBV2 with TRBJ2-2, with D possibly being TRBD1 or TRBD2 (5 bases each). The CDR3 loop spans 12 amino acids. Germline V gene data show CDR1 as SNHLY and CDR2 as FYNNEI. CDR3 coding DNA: TGTGCCACGCCTGACAGAACCGGGGAGCTGCTTTTT. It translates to CATPDRTGELLF.

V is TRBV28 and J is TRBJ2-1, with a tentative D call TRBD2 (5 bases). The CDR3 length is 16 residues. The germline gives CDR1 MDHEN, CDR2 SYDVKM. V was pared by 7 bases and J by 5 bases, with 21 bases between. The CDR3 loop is CASIPLLSVEHNEQFF. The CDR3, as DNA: TGTGCCAGCATCCCTTTACTTAGCGTAGAGCACAATGAGCAGTTCTTC.

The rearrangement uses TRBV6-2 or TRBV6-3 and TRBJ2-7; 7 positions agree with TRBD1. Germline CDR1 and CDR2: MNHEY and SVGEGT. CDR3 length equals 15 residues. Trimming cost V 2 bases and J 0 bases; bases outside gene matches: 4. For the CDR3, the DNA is TGTGCCAGCAGTTACCGGGACAGCGCCTCCTACGAGCAGTACTTC. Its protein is CASSYRDSASYEQYF.

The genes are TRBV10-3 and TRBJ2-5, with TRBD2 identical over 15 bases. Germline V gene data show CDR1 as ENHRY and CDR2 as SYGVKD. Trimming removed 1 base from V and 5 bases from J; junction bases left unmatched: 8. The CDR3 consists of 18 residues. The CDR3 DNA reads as TGTGCCATCAGTGAGTTCCGGACTAGCGGGAGGGCTCAGGAGACCCAGTACTTC. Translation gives CAISEFRTSGRAQETQYF.

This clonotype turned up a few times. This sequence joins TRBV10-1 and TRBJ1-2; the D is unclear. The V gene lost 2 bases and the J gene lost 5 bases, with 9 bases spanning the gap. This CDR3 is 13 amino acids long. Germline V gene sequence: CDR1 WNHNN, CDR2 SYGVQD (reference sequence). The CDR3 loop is CASSEVASYGYTF. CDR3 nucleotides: TGCGCCAGCAGTGAGGTGGCGTCTTATGGCTACACCTTC.

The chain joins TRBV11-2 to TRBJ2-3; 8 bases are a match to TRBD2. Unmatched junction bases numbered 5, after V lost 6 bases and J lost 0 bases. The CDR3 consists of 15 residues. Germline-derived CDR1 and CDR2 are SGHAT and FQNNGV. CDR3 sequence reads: CASSQAGVSTDTQYF. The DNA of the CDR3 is TGTGCCAGCAGTCAAGCGGGAGTTAGCACAGATACGCAGTATTTT.

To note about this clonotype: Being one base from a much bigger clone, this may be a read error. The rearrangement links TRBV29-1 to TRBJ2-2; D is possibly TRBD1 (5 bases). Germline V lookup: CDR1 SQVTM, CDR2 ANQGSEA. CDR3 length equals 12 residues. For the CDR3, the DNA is TGCAGCGGTTTCACAGGTACCGAGGAGCTGTTTTTT. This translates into CSGFTGTEELFF.

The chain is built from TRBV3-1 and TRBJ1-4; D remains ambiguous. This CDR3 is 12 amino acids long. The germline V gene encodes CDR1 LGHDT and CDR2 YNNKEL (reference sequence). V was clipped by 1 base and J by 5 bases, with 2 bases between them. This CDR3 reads CASSQVNEKLFF. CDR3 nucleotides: TGTGCCAGCAGCCAAGTGAATGAAAAACTGTTTTTT.